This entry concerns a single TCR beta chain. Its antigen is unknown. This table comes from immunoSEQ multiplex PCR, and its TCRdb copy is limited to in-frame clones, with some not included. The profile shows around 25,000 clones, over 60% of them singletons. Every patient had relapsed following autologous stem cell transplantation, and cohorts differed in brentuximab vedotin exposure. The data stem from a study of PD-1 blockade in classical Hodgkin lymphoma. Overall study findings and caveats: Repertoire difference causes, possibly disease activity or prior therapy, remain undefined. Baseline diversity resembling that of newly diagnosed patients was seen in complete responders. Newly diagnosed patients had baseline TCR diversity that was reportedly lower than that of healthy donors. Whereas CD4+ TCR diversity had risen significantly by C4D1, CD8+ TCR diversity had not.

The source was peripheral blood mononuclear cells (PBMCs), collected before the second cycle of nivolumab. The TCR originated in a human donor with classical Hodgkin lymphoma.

In DNA, the CDR3 is TGTGCCAGCATCCTCGGGCAGGGGGCCTATGGCTACACCTTC. Translation gives CASILGQGAYGYTF. The rearrangement uses TRBV7-2 and TRBJ1-2, with TRBD1 identical over 8 bases. This CDR3 contains 14 residues. V trimming: 7 bases; J trimming: 4 bases; junction bases outside the gene matches: 8. Germline V CDR1 and CDR2: SGHTA, FQGNSA.